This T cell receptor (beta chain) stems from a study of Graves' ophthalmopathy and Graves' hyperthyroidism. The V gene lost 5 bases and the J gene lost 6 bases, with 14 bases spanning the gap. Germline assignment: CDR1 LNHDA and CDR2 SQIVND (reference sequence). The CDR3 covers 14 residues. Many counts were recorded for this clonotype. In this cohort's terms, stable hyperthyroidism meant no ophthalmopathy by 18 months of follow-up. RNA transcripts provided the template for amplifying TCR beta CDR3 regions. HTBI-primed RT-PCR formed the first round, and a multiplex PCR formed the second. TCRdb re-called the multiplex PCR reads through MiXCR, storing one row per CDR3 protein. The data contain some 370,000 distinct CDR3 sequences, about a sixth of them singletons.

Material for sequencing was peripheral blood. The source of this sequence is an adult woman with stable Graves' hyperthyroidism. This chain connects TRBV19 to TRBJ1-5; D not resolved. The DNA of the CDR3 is TGTGCCAGTAGTGTAACGGGTCCAGGTCAGCCCCAGCATTTT. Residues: CASSVTGPGQPQHF.